This T cell receptor (beta chain) was profiled in a study of T cell repertoires in cytomegalovirus infection. Whole-study context: An indication of both CMV infection and matching HLA type came from public TCR beta signatures. Study results and caveats: Ex vivo responses were dominated by HLA-C-restricted CMV-specific TCR beta clonotypes. CMV carriers with the relevant HLA were identified by cumulative public TCR beta family frequency.

TCRdb called the reads again in MiXCR, with one record for every CDR3 protein. The sample yields nearly 550,000 distinct CDR3 sequences, about 15% seen once. V lost 1 base, J lost 4 bases, and 14 bases lay in between. Germline V gene sequence: CDR1 SGHNT, CDR2 YYREEE (reference sequence). The CDR3 extends over 16 amino acids. Concerning this clonotype itself: Its target is unknown.

The clonotype originates from a human donor in good health (CMV status not recorded). Some clones in this sample may be carry-over from other donors' samples. Sequencing was performed on CD8+ T cells from PBMCs. V usage is TRBV5-4 and J usage is TRBJ1-4; D gene unclear. CDR3 nucleotides: TGTGCCAGCAGCTTGTCTCCCGGGCACGGTAATGAAAAACTGTTTTTT. Residues: CASSLSPGHGNEKLFF.